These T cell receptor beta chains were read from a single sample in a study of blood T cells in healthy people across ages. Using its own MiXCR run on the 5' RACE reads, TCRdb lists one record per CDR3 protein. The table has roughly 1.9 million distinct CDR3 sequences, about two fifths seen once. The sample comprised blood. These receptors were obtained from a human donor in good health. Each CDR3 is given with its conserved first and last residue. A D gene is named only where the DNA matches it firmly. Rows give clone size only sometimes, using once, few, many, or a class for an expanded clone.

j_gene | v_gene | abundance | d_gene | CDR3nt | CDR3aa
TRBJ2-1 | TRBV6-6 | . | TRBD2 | TGCGCCAGCAGTTTTGCGGGGGGGGAGTTCTTC | CASSFAGGEFF
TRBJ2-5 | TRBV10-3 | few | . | TGTGCCATCAGTGAAGCTATGACTTTCGAGACCCAGTACTTC | CAISEAMTFETQYF
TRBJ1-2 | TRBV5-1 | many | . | TGTGCCAGCAGCTACGGGACGGCTAACTATGGCTACACCTTC | CASSYGTANYGYTF
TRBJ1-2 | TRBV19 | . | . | TGTGCCAGTAGTATAGACGGAGGGCGACTCTATGGCTACACCTTC | CASSIDGGRLYGYTF
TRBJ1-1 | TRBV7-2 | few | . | TGTGCCAGCAGCTTAGTAGCGAGCCTGAACACTGAAGCTTTCTTT | CASSLVASLNTEAFF
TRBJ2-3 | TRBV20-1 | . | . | TGCAGTGCTAAACTAAGCTACACAGATACGCAGTATTTT | CSAKLSYTDTQYF
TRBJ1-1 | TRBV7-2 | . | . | TGTGCCAGCAGCCCGACGACAGGGAACACTGAAGCTTTCTTT | CASSPTTGNTEAFF
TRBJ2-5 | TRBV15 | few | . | TGTGCCACCAGCAGAGATCTGGGAACCCGGTTAGGGGAGACCCAGTACTTC | CATSRDLGTRLGETQYF
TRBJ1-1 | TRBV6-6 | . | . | TGTGCCAGCAGATCCGACAGGCTCGGTTACTACGCTGAAGCTTTCTTT | CASRSDRLGYYAEAFF
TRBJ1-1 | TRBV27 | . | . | TGTGCCAGCAGTATCTATACAGGGAAGAACACTGAAGCTTTCTTT | CASSIYTGKNTEAFF
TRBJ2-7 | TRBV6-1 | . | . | TGTGCCAGCAGAGAAGGACTGCAGGGGCCTTTCTACGAGCAGTACTTC | CASREGLQGPFYEQYF
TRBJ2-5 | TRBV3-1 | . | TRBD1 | TGTGCCAGCAGCCAAGTCGGACAGGGGTTTGGGACCCAGTACTTC | CASSQVGQGFGTQYF
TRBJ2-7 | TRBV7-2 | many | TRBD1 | TGTGCCAGCAGCTTACAAGGACAGGGGGTCCGCGAGCAGTACTTC | CASSLQGQGVREQYF
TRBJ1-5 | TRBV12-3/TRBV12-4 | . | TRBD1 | TGTGCCAGCAGTTCCCGACAGGGACAGGATCAGCCCCAGCATTTT | CASSSRQGQDQPQHF
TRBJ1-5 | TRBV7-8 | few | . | TGTGCCAGCAGCTTAGACGGGGGCTCGTGGAATCAGCCCCAGCATTTT | CASSLDGGSWNQPQHF
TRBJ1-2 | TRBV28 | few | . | TGTGCCAGCAGTTTCGCGATCCAAACCTATGGCTACACCTTC | CASSFAIQTYGYTF
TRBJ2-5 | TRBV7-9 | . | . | TGTGCCAGCAGCTACGATTTGGAGACCCAGTACTTC | CASSYDLETQYF
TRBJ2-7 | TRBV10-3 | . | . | TGTGCCATCAGTGACACCGAGGCAGGGAAATCCTACGAGCAGTACTTC | CAISDTEAGKSYEQYF
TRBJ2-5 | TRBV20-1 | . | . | TGCAGTGCTAGAGTCCCGAGTGGTGGAGGGACCCAGTACTTC | CSARVPSGGGTQYF
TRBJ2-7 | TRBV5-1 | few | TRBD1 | TGCGCCAGCAGCGACCGGGACAGGGTCCACTACGAGCAGTACTTC | CASSDRDRVHYEQYF